Given below is one T cell receptor (beta chain) in context. Its antigen is undetermined. Assay used: immunoSEQ multiplex PCR; TCRdb lists only in-frame clones, some missing. Found here are fewer than 15,000 clones, 55% to 65% of them singletons; the top ten hold around 21%. This sample is drawn from a study of chemoradiotherapy in HPV16-positive cancers. For the study at large: Candidate HPV-specific T-cell clones and common TCR motifs came from functional assays in two HPV16-positive patients. Broader study findings: The functional HPV-specific definition rests on just a couple of HPV16-positive patients. Candidate HPV-specific clones and E7-related TCR motifs grew in tumor during treatment. HPV-responsive T-cell expansion during chemoradiotherapy was linked to improved recurrence-free survival in HPV16-positive patients.

This CDR3 is 14 amino acids long. The germline V gene encodes CDR1 SGHRS and CDR2 YFSETQ. Trimming at V came to 7 bases and at J to 7 bases, leaving 10 bases not matched to a gene. Sampling was conducted from a patient who underwent chemoradiotherapy. The origin of this receptor is a human donor with HPV-associated anogenital cancer. The chain is built from TRBV5-1 and TRBJ2-1, with TRBD1 matching over 8 bases. CDR3 protein: CASGRTGNLNEQFF. The CDR3, as DNA: TGCGCCAGCGGAAGGACAGGGAATCTAAATGAGCAGTTCTTC.